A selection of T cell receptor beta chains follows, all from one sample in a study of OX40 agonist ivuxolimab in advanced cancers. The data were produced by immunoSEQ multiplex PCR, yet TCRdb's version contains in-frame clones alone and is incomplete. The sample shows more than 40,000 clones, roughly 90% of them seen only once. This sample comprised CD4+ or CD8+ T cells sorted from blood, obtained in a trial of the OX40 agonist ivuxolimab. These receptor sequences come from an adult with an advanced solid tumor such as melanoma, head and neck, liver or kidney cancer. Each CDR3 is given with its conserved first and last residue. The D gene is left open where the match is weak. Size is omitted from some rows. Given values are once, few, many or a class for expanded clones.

CASSDQGAGNTQYF,TGTGCCAGCAGTGACCAGGGGGCTGGAAATACGCAGTATTTT,TRBJ2-3,.,TRBV25-1,TRBD1
CSVDDRGWEQFF,TGCAGCGTTGATGACAGGGGATGGGAGCAGTTCTTC,TRBJ2-1,.,TRBV29-1,TRBD1
CASSYLGSSTEAFF,TGTGCCAGCAGTTACTTGGGCAGCAGCACTGAAGCTTTCTTT,TRBJ1-1,.,TRBV6-6,.
CASSAGGPSGRTDTQYF,TGTGCCAGCAGCGCGGGAGGGCCTAGCGGGAGAACAGATACGCAGTATTTT,TRBJ2-3,.,TRBV9,TRBD2
CASSVSYSNQPQHF,TGTGCCAGCAGCGTGAGTTATAGCAATCAGCCCCAGCATTTT,TRBJ1-5,few,TRBV9,.
CASRTGRLQETQYF,TGCGCCAGCAGGACGGGCCGACTACAAGAGACCCAGTACTTC,TRBJ2-5,.,TRBV5-1,.
CASRGRDHRRTDTQYF,TGTGCCAGCAGGGGCCGGGACCACCGACGCACAGATACGCAGTATTTT,TRBJ2-3,.,TRBV28,.
CASSPPSIEQYF,TGTGCCAGCAGCCCTCCATCTATCGAGCAGTACTTC,TRBJ2-7,.,TRBV7-2,.
CASSEIPGRGSMDF,TGTGCCAGCAGTGAAATCCCGGGCAGGGGAAGTATGGACTTC,TRBJ2-7,.,TRBV6-1,.
CASSSRNTGELFF,TGTGCCAGCAGCTCCAGGAACACCGGGGAGCTGTTTTTT,TRBJ2-2,once,TRBV7-2,.
CASSLALVLAAETQYF,TGTGCCAGCAGCTTAGCGCTCGTATTAGCGGCTGAGACCCAGTACTTC,TRBJ2-5,.,TRBV7-8,.
CASSLSVETQYF,TGTGCCAGCAGCTTGAGTGTGGAGACCCAGTACTTC,TRBJ2-5,.,TRBV5-6,.
CASSSGYTGELFF,TGCGCCAGCAGTTCGGGGTACACCGGGGAGCTGTTTTTT,TRBJ2-2,.,TRBV10-2,.
CATSRAEEKLFF,TGTGCCACCAGCAGAGCGGAGGAAAAACTGTTTTTT,TRBJ1-4,.,TRBV15,.
CASSSPGQGFYSPLHF,TGTGCCAGCAGTTCTCCCGGACAGGGCTTTTATTCACCCCTCCACTTT,TRBJ1-6,.,TRBV28,TRBD1
CASSLPSGDTQYF,TGTGCCAGCAGCTTGCCTAGCGGAGATACGCAGTATTTT,TRBJ2-3,.,TRBV7-6,TRBD2
CASRTSRGQPQHF,TGTGCCAGTAGAACATCCAGGGGGCAGCCCCAGCATTTT,TRBJ1-5,.,TRBV19,TRBD1
CSVDAYQETQYF,TGCAGCGTGGACGCGTACCAAGAGACCCAGTACTTC,TRBJ2-5,.,TRBV29-1,.